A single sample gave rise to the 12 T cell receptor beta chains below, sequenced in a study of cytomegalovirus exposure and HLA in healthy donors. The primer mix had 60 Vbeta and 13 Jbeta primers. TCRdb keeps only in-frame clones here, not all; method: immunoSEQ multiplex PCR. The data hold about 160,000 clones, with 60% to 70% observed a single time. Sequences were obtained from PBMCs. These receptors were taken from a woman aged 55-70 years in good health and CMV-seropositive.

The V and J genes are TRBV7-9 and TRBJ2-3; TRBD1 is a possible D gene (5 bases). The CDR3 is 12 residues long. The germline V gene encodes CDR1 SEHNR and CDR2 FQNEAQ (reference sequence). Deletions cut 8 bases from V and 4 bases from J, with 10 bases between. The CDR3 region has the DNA TGTGCCAGCCTGGGGCTTTCAGATACGCAGTATTTT. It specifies CASLGLSDTQYF.

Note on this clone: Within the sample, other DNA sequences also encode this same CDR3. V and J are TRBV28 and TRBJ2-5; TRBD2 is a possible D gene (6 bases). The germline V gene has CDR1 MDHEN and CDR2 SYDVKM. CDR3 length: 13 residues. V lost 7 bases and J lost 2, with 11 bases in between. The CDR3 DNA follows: TGTGCCAGCACGGGACTGACACAAGAGACCCAGTACTTC. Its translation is CASTGLTQETQYF.

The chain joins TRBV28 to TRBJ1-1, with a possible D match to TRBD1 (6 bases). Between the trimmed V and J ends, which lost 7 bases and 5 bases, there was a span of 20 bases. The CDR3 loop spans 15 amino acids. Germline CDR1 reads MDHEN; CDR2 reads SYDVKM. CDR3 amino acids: CASIPPQGRGTEAFF. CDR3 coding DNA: TGTGCCAGCATCCCCCCCCAGGGGAGGGGGACTGAAGCTTTCTTT.

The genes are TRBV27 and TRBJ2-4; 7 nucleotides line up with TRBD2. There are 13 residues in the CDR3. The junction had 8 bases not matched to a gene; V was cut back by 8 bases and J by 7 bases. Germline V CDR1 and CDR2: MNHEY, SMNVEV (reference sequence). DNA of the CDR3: TGTGCCAGCGCGGGGGTGAGCGGGAACATTCAGTACTTC. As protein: CASAGVSGNIQYF.

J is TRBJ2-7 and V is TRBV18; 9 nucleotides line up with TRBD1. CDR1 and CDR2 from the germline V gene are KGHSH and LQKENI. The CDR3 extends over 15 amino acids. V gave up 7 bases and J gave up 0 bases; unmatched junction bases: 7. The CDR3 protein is CASLPDRGSSYEQYF. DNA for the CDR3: TGTGCCAGCTTACCGGACAGGGGTTCCTCCTACGAGCAGTACTTC.

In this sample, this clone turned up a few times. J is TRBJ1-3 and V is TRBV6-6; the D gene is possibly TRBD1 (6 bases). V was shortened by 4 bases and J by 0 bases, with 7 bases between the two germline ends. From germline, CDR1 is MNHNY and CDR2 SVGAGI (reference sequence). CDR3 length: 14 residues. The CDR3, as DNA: TGTGCCAGCAGTTCACAGGGCTCTGGAAACACCATATATTTT. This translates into CASSSQGSGNTIYF.

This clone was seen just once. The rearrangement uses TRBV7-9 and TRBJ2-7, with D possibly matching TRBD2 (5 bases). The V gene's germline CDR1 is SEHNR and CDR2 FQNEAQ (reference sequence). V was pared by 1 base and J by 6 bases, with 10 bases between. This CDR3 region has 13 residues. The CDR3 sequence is CASSLVSGGEQYF. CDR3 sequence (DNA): TGTGCCAGCAGCTTAGTTTCTGGAGGCGAGCAGTACTTC.

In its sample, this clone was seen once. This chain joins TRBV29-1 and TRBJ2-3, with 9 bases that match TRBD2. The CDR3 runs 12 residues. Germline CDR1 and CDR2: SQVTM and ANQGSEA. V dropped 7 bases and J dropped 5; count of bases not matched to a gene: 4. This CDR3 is CSAPTSGDTQYF. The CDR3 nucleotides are TGCAGCGCTCCGACTAGCGGAGATACGCAGTATTTT.

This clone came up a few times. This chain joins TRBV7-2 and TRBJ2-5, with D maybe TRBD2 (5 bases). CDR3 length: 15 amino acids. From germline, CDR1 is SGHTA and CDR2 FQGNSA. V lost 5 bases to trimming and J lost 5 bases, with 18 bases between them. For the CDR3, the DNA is TGTGCCAGCAGCCCCCGAGCGGCGAGTGGGGAGACCCAGTACTTC. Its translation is CASSPRAASGETQYF.

CDR3 loop: CAISELAGAGELFF. CDR3 nucleotide sequence: TGTGCCATCAGTGAGCTAGCGGGAGCCGGGGAGCTGTTTTTT. The chain joins TRBV10-3 to TRBJ2-2; 10 bases are shared with TRBD2. Per germline, CDR1 ENHRY and CDR2 SYGVKD. The CDR3 has 14 amino acids. The junction had 0 bases not matched to a gene; V was cut back by 2 bases and J by 6 bases.

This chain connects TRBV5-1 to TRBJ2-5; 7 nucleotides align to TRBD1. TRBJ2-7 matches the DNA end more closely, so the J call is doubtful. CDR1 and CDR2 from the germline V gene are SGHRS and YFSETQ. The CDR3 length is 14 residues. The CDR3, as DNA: TGCGCCAGCAGCTTGTGGGACAGCTCCTACGAGCAGTACTTC. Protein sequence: CASSLWDSSYEQYF.

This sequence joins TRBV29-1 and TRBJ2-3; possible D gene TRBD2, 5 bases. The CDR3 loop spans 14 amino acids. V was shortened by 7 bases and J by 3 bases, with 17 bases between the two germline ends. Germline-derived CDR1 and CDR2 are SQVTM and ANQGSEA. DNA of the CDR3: TGCAGCGCCGACGGACCGCGCGGGACAGATACGCAGTATTTT. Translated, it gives CSADGPRGTDTQYF.